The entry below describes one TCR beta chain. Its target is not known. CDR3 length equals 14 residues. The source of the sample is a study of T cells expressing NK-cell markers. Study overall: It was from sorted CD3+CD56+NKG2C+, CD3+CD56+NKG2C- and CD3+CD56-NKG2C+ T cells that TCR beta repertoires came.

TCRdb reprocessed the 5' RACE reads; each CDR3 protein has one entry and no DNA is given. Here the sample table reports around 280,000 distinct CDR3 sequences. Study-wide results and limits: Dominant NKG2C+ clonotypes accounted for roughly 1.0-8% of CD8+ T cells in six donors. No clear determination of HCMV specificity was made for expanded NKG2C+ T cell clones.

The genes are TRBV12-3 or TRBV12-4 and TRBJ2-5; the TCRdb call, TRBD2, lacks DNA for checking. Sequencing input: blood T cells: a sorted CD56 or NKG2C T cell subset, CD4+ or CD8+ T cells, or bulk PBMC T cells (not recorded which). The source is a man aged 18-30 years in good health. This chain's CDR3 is CASSISGRQETQYF.